The T cell receptor (beta chain) described here comes from a study of blood T cell repertoires in COVID-19. Sequencing used immunoSEQ multiplex PCR; TCRdb keeps in-frame clones, though not all of them. The repertoire holds approximately 390,000 clones, with around 87% as singletons. Trimming removed 6 bases at V and 4 bases at J, with 15 bases between. Germline CDR1 reads MNHEY; CDR2 reads SVGAGI. There are 14 residues in the CDR3. This sequence joins TRBV6-5 and TRBJ1-1; D possibly corresponds to TRBD1 (6 bases). The clonotype comes from a woman aged 55 to 70 with COVID-19, enrolled during active disease. Specimen: peripheral blood. The CDR3 DNA sequence: TGTGCCAGCAGGGGGACATACGCGGGCACTGAAGCTTTCTTT. Translation: CASRGTYAGTEAFF.